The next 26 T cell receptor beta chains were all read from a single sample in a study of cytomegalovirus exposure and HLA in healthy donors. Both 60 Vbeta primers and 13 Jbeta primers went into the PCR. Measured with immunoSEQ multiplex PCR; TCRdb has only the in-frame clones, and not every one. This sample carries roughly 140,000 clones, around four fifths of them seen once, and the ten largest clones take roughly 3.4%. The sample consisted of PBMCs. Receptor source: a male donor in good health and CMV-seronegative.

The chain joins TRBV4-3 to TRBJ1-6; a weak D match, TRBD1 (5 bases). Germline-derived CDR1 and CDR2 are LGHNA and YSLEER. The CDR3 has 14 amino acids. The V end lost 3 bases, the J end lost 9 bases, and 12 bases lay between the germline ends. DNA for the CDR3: TGCGCCAGCAGCCACGGACGCGGGGGTTCACCCCTCCACTTT. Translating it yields CASSHGRGGSPLHF.

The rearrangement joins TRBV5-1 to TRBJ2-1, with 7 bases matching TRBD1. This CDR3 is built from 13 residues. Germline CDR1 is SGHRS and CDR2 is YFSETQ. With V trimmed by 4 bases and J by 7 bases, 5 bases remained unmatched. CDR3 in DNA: TGCGCCAGCAGCCTCGGGACAGAAAATGAGCAGTTCTTC. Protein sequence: CASSLGTENEQFF.

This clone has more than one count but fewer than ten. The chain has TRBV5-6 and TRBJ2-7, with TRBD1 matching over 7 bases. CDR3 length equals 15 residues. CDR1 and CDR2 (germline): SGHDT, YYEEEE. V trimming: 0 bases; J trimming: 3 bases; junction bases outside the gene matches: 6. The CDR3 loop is CASSLATGVFYEQYF. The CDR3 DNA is TGTGCCAGCAGCTTGGCCACAGGGGTATTCTACGAGCAGTACTTC.

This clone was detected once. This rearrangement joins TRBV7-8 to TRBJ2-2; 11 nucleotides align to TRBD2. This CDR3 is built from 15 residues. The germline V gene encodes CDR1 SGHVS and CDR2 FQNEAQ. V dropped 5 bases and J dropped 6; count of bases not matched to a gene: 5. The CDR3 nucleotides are TGTGCCAGCAGCCCTGGACTAGCGGGTCCCGGGGAGCTGTTTTTT. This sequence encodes CASSPGLAGPGELFF.

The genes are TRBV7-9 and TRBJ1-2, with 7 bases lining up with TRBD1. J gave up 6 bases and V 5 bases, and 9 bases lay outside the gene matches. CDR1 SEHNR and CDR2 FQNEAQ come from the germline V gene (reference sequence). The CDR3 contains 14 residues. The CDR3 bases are TGTGCCAGCAGCCCCGGGACAGTTCCCAATGGCTACACCTTC. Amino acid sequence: CASSPGTVPNGYTF.

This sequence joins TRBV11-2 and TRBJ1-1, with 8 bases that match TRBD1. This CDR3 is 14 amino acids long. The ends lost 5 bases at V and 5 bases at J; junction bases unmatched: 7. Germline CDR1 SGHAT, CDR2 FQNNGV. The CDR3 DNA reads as TGTGCCAGCAGCCCTGGACAGGGTTGGACTGAAGCTTTCTTT. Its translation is CASSPGQGWTEAFF.

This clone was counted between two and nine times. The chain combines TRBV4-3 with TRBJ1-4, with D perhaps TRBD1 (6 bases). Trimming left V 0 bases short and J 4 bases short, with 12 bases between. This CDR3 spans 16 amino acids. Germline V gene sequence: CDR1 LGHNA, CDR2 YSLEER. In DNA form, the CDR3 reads TGCGCCAGCAGCCAAGATTCCGGGACAAGTAATGAAAAACTGTTTTTT. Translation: CASSQDSGTSNEKLFF.

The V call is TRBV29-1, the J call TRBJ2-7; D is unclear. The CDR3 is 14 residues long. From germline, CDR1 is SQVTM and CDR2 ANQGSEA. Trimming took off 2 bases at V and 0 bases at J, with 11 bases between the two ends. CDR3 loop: CSVELTRGSYEQYF. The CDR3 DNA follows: TGCAGCGTTGAATTGACCCGCGGCTCCTACGAGCAGTACTTC.

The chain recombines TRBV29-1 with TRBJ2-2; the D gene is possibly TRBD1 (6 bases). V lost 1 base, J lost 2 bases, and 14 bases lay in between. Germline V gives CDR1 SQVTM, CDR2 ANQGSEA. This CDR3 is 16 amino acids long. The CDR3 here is CSVEAPDRDNTGELFF. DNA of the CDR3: TGCAGCGTTGAAGCCCCGGACAGAGATAACACCGGGGAGCTGTTTTTT.

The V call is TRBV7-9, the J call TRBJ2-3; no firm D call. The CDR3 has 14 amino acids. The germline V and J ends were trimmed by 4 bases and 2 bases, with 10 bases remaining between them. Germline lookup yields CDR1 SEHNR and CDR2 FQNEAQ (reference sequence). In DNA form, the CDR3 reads TGTGCCAGCAGCTCCGACTGGCCCACAGATACGCAGTATTTT. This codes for CASSSDWPTDTQYF.

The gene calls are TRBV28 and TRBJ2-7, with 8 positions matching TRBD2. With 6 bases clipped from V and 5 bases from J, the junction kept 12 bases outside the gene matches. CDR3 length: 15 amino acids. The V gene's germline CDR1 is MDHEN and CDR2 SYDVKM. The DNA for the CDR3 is TGTGCCAGCAGCTTTGGGCGGGAGGCTTACCACGAGCAGTACTTC. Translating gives CASSFGREAYHEQYF. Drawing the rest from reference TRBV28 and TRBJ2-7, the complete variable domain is DVKVTQSSRYLVKRTGEKVFLECVQDMDHENMFWYRQDPGLGLRLIYFSYDVKMKEKGDIPEGYSVSREKKERFSLILESASTNQTSMYLCASSFGREAYHEQYFGPGTRLTVT.

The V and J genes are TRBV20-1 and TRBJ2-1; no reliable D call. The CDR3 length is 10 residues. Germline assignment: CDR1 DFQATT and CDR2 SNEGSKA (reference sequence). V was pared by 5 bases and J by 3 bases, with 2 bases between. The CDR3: CSAYYNEQFF. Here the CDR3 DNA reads TGCAGTGCTTACTACAATGAGCAGTTCTTC.

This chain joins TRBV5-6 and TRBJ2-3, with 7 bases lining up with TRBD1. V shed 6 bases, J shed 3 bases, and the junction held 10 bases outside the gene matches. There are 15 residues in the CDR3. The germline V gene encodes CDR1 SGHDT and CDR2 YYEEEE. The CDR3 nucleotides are TGTGCCAGCACCCTCTTGGACAGGATTACAGATACGCAGTATTTT. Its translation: CASTLLDRITDTQYF.

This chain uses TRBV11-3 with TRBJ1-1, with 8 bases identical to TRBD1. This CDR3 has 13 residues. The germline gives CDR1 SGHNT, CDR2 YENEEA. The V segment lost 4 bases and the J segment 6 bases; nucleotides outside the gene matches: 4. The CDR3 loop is CASSSGQGAEAFF. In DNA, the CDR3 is TGTGCCAGCAGCTCTGGACAGGGCGCTGAAGCTTTCTTT.

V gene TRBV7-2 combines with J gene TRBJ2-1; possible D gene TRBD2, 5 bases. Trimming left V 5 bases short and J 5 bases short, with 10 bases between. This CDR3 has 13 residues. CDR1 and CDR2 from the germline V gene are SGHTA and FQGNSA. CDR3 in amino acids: CASSTTRNNEQFF. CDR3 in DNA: TGTGCCAGCAGCACTACTAGAAACAATGAGCAGTTCTTC.

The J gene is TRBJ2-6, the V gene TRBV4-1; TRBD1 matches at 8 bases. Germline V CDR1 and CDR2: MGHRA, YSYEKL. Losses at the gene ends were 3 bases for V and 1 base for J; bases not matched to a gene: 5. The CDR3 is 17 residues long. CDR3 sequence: CASSHTGGGSGANVLTF. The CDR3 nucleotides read TGCGCCAGCAGCCATACAGGGGGAGGTTCTGGGGCCAACGTCCTGACTTTC.

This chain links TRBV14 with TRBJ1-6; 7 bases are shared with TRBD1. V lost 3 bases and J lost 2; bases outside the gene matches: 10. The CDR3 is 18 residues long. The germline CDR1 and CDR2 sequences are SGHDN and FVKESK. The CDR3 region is CASSHLPWTGAYNSPLHF. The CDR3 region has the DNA TGTGCCAGCAGCCATCTCCCATGGACAGGCGCCTATAATTCACCCCTCCACTTT. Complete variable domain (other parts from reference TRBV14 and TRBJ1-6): EAGVTQFPSHSVIEKGQTVTLRCDPISGHDNLYWYRRVMGKEIKFLLHFVKESKQDESGMPNNRFLAERTGGTYSTLKVQPAELEDSGVYFCASSHLPWTGAYNSPLHFGNGTRLTVT.

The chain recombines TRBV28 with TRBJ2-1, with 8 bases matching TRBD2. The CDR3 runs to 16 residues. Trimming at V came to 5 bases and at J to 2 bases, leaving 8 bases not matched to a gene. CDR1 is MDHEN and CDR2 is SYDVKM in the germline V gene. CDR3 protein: CASSETTSGAYNEQFF. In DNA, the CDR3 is TGTGCCAGCAGTGAGACTACTAGCGGAGCCTACAATGAGCAGTTCTTC.

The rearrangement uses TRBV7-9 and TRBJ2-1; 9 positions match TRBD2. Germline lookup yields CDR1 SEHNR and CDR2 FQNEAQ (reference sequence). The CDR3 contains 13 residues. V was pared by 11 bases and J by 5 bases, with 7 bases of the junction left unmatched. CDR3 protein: CASQAGGNNEQFF. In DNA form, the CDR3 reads TGTGCCTCCCAAGCGGGAGGAAACAATGAGCAGTTCTTC.

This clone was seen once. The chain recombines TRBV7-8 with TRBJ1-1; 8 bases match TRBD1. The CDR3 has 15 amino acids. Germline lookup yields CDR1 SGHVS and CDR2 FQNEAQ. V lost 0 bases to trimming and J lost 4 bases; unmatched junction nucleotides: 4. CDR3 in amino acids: CASSLAGQGRTEAFF. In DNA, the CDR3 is TGTGCCAGCAGCTTAGCTGGACAGGGACGCACTGAAGCTTTCTTT.

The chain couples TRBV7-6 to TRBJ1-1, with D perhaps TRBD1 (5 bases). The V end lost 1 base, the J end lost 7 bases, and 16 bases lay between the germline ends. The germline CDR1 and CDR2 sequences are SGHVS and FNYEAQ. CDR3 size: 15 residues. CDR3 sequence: CASSLGPAGDSEAFF. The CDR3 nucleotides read TGTGCCAGCAGCTTAGGGCCCGCTGGTGACAGTGAAGCTTTCTTT.

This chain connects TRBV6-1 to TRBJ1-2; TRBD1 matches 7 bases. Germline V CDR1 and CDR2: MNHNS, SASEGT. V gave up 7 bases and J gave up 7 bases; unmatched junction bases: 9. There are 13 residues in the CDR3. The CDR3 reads CASIRTGAAGYTF. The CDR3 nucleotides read TGTGCCAGCATACGAACAGGGGCTGCTGGCTACACCTTC.

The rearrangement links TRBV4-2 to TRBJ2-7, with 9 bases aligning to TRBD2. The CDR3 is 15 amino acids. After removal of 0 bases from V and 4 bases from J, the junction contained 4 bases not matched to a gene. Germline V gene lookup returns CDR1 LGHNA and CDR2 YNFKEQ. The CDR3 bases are TGTGCCAGCAGCCAAGATCCTAGCGGGACGTACGAGCAGTACTTC. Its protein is CASSQDPSGTYEQYF.

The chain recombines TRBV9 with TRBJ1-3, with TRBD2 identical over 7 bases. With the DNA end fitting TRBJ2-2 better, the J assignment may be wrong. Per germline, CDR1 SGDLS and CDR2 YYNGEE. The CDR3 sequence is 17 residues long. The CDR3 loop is CASSGNRPGGNTGELFF. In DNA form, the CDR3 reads TGTGCCAGCAGCGGAAACCGGCCGGGGGGAAACACCGGGGAGCTGTTTTTT.

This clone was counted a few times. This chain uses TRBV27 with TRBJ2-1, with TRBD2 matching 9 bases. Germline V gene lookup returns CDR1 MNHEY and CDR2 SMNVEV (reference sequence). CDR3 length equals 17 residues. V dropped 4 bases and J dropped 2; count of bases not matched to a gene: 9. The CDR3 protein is CASSSRVAGAAYNEQFF. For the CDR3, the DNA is TGTGCCAGCAGTTCTCGAGTAGCGGGGGCGGCCTACAATGAGCAGTTCTTC.

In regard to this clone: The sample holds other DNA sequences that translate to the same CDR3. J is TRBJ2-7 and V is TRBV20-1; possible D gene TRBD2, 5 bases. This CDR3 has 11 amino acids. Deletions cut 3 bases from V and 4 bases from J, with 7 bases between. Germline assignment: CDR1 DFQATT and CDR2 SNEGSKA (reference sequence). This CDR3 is CSARRAYEQYF. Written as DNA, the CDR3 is TGCAGTGCTAGGAGGGCTTACGAGCAGTACTTC.